The next 25 T cell receptor beta chains were all read from a single sample in a study of T cells in Graves' hyperthyroidism and ophthalmopathy. RNA transcripts gave rise to amplified TCR beta CDR3 regions. The HTBI primer set was used in a first-round RT-PCR of the TCR CDR3. TCRdb reanalysed the multiplex PCR reads using MiXCR and keeps one entry per CDR3 protein. The sample consists of fewer than 400,000 distinct CDR3 sequences, 15% to 18% of them appearing once. The specimen was blood. The origin of the receptors is a woman aged 18-29 years with Graves' hyperthyroidism that later progressed to Graves' ophthalmopathy.

In its sample, this clonotype was seen many times. V and J are TRBV19 and TRBJ2-1, with 14 nucleotides matching TRBD2. The CDR3 sequence is 16 residues long. Germline V CDR1 and CDR2: LNHDA, SQIVND (reference sequence). V shed 5 bases and J 2 bases; nucleotides not matched to a gene: 2. CDR3 coding DNA: TGTGCCAGTAGTTGGACTAGCGGGAGGACCTACAATGAGCAGTTCTTC. This gives the protein CASSWTSGRTYNEQFF.

The V gene is TRBV19, the J gene TRBJ2-3; 7 bases are a match to TRBD2. CDR3 length equals 13 residues. The germline V gene has CDR1 LNHDA and CDR2 SQIVND (reference sequence). V gave up 5 bases and J gave up 6 bases; unmatched junction bases: 5. The CDR3 DNA sequence: TGTGCCAGTAGTTCTTCGCGGGGGGATACGCAGTATTTT. Its translation is CASSSSRGDTQYF.

This clonotype occurred many times. The rearrangement joins TRBV18 to TRBJ1-2; D is ambiguous. The ends were cut back, 2 bases at V and 8 bases at J, with 15 bases in the middle. Germline loops: CDR1 KGHSH, CDR2 LQKENI. This CDR3 has 14 amino acids. The CDR3 DNA is TGTGCCAGCTCACCATACACCGGGTCGAGAGGCTACACCTTC. Residues: CASSPYTGSRGYTF. The full variable domain, with the rest looked up from reference TRBV18 and TRBJ1-2, is NAGVMQNPRHLVRRRGQEARLRCSPMKGHSHVYWYRQLPEEGLKFMVYLQKENIIDESGMPKERFSAEFPKEGPSILRIQQVVRGDSAAYFCASSPYTGSRGYTFGSGTRLTVV.

This clonotype has a handful of counts. The chain joins TRBV20-1 to TRBJ2-1; 8 bases align to TRBD2. CDR3 size: 16 residues. Germline trimming cut 5 bases from V and 2 bases from J; bases unmatched to any gene: 11. Germline lookup yields CDR1 DFQATT and CDR2 SNEGSKA (reference sequence). The CDR3 reads CSAQKLAAFPYNEQFF. The CDR3 region has the DNA TGCAGTGCTCAGAAACTAGCGGCCTTCCCCTACAATGAGCAGTTCTTC.

Many counts were recorded for this clonotype. The rearrangement uses TRBV18 and TRBJ2-1, with 7 bases identical to TRBD1. Germline CDR1 is KGHSH and CDR2 is LQKENI. This CDR3 region has 13 residues. The J segment lost 10 bases and the V segment lost 3 bases, leaving 6 bases of the junction unmatched. The CDR3 nucleotides are TGTGCCAGCTCACCGATACAGGGACAGGAGCAGTTCTTC. Translated: CASSPIQGQEQFF.

The table lists this clonotype with many counts. The chain uses TRBV27 and TRBJ2-5; 13 bases are a match to TRBD2. The CDR3 extends over 15 amino acids. CDR1 and CDR2 from the germline V gene are MNHEY and SMNVEV (reference sequence). Trimming at V came to 6 bases and at J to 5 bases, leaving 6 bases not matched to a gene. CDR3 in amino acids: CASRRTSGRRETQYF. As DNA, the CDR3 is TGTGCCAGCAGGCGGACTAGCGGGAGAAGGGAGACCCAGTACTTC.

This clonotype was picked up many times. This chain connects TRBV28 to TRBJ1-5, with D unclear. V lost 4 bases to trimming and J lost 3 bases, with 16 bases between them. Per germline, CDR1 MDHEN and CDR2 SYDVKM. CDR3 length: 16 residues. Here the CDR3 DNA reads TGTGCCAGCAGTTCCCCCCGACCGGGATTCAATCAGCCCCAGCATTTT. Protein product: CASSSPRPGFNQPQHF.

Details on this clonotype: A much more abundant neighbour one base away suggests this may be a read error. This chain uses TRBV28 with TRBJ2-3; D ambiguous. CDR3 length: 15 residues. Germline CDR1 MDHEN, CDR2 SYDVKM. The ends were cut back, 4 bases at V and 1 base at J, with 12 bases in the middle. The CDR3, as DNA: TGTGCCAGCAGTTACCCCCCAGGACGCACAGATACGCAGTATTTT. It codes for CASSYPPGRTDTQYF.

The chain employs TRBV27 and TRBJ2-7; TRBD1 aligns across 10 bases. The CDR3 spans 14 residues. Trimming removed 5 bases from V and 3 bases from J; junction bases left unmatched: 4. Germline CDR1 reads MNHEY; CDR2 reads SMNVEV (reference sequence). The CDR3 DNA follows: TGTGCCAGCAGTGGGGGACAGGGGCACTACGAGCAGTACTTC. Translating it yields CASSGGQGHYEQYF.

This clonotype was seen a handful of times. The chain employs TRBV7-2 and TRBJ2-1; no firm D call. The germline gives CDR1 SGHTA, CDR2 FQGNSA. The V end was cut by 4 bases, the J end by 1 base, with 20 bases between. This CDR3 comprises 18 residues. CDR3 in amino acids: CASSSGRLVSRSYNEQFF. CDR3 bases: TGTGCCAGCAGCTCTGGACGTTTAGTAAGCCGTTCCTACAATGAGCAGTTCTTC.

This sequence joins TRBV4-2 and TRBJ1-5; the D gene is possibly TRBD1 (6 bases). The V and J ends lost 0 bases and 1 base respectively, with 7 bases between them. This CDR3 has 15 residues. CDR1 is LGHNA and CDR2 is YNFKEQ in the germline V gene. CDR3 bases: TGTGCCAGCAGCCAAGAAGACAGGAGCAATCAGCCCCAGCATTTT. Protein sequence: CASSQEDRSNQPQHF.

This clonotype was observed a few times. The V and J genes are TRBV19 and TRBJ1-2; perhaps TRBD1 as D (6 bases). CDR1 is LNHDA, CDR2 SQIVND, per germline (reference sequence). The CDR3 has 15 amino acids. V was pared by 7 bases and J by 6 bases, with 21 bases between. This chain's CDR3 is CASTPPGGISHGYTF. In nucleotides, the CDR3 is TGTGCCAGTACCCCTCCGGGGGGCATATCGCATGGCTACACCTTC.

The table lists this clonotype with many counts. This chain joins TRBV5-1 and TRBJ2-7; D call uncertain. Germline lookup yields CDR1 SGHRS and CDR2 YFSETQ. This CDR3 has 14 amino acids. Trimming cost V 0 bases and J 4 bases, with 11 bases left between them. This CDR3 reads CASSLAPGNYEQYF. CDR3 bases: TGCGCCAGCAGCTTGGCCCCAGGTAATTACGAGCAGTACTTC.

V usage is TRBV5-6 and J usage is TRBJ1-1; 7 bases map to TRBD1. V gave up 4 bases and J gave up 0 bases; unmatched junction bases: 6. The CDR3 sequence is 15 residues long. In germline, CDR1 is SGHDT, CDR2 YYEEEE. CDR3 bases: TGTGCCAGCAGCCCTGACAGGGCTTTGAACACTGAAGCTTTCTTT. It translates to CASSPDRALNTEAFF. Looking up the rest from reference TRBV5-6 and TRBJ1-1 gives the full variable domain: DAGVTQSPTHLIKTRGQQVTLRCSPKSGHDTVSWYQQALGQGPQFIFQYYEEEERQRGNFPDRFSGHQFPNYSSELNVNALLLGDSALYLCASSPDRALNTEAFFGQGTRLTVV.

Many counts were recorded for this clonotype. The genes are TRBV12-3 or TRBV12-4 and TRBJ2-3, with TRBD2 as a possible D gene (5 bases). This CDR3 has 14 residues. The ends were cut back, 1 base at V and 3 bases at J, with 8 bases in the middle. CDR3: CASSLDGGTDTQYF. DNA for the CDR3: TGTGCCAGCAGTTTAGACGGCGGGACAGATACGCAGTATTTT.

As for this clonotype: A read error is possible here, since a much larger clone lies one base away. V is TRBV7-9 and J is TRBJ2-5; no clear D gene. The length of the CDR3 is 12 residues. The V end lost 3 bases, the J end lost 3 bases, and 5 bases lay between the germline ends. Per germline, CDR1 SEHNR and CDR2 FQNEAQ (reference sequence). CDR3 residues: CASSFLEETQYF. As DNA, the CDR3 is TGTGCCAGCAGCTTTTTGGAAGAGACCCAGTACTTC.

This clonotype turned up a few times. J is TRBJ2-7 and V is TRBV7-9, with 9 positions matching TRBD1. The CDR3 is 16 amino acids. Per the germline V gene, CDR1 is SEHNR and CDR2 is FQNEAQ (reference sequence). The V gene end was trimmed by 6 bases and the J gene end by 4 bases; junction bases not matched to a gene: 13. CDR3 coding DNA: TGTGCCAGCAGATTAAATTCGGGACAGGGAGTTTACGAGCAGTACTTC. The encoded protein is CASRLNSGQGVYEQYF.

This clonotype has a count of ten or more. This sequence joins TRBV12-3 or TRBV12-4 and TRBJ2-7; the D gene is possibly TRBD1 (6 bases). CDR3 length: 13 amino acids. V lost 3 bases to trimming and J lost 3 bases, with 9 bases between them. CDR3 nucleotide sequence: TGTGCCAGCAGTTTGGGGACAATCTACGAGCAGTACTTC. Amino acid sequence: CASSLGTIYEQYF.

This chain links TRBV5-1 with TRBJ2-3, with D perhaps TRBD2 (5 bases). Trimming stripped 4 bases from V and 2 bases from J, with 17 bases between. CDR1 is SGHRS, CDR2 YFSETQ, per germline. CDR3 length: 16 amino acids. CDR3 sequence (DNA): TGCGCCAGCAGCCTCTCCTGGCAGCGGATCACAGATACGCAGTATTTT. Residues: CASSLSWQRITDTQYF.

V is TRBV7-9 and J is TRBJ2-2, with D hard to call. The CDR3 is 12 residues long. Trimming removed 3 bases at V and 7 bases at J, with 6 bases between. Looked up from germline, CDR1 is SEHNR and CDR2 is FQNEAQ (reference sequence). The DNA of the CDR3 is TGTGCCAGCAGCTTTATGGTCGGGGAGCTGTTTTTT. Amino acids: CASSFMVGELFF.

The chain uses TRBV9 and TRBJ2-6; the D gene is possibly TRBD2 (5 bases). The germline V gene has CDR1 SGDLS and CDR2 YYNGEE. This CDR3 comprises 19 residues. V was pared by 4 bases and J by 1 base, with 21 bases between. DNA for the CDR3: TGTGCCAGCAGCCCCGCCGGGATAGGGTTTATTTCTGGGGCCAACGTCCTGACTTTC. Amino acid sequence: CASSPAGIGFISGANVLTF.

The rearrangement joins TRBV28 to TRBJ1-2, with TRBD1 matching 8 bases. The length of the CDR3 is 14 residues. V was pared by 5 bases and J by 7 bases, with 9 bases of the junction left unmatched. Germline-derived CDR1 and CDR2 are MDHEN and SYDVKM. CDR3 in amino acids: CASSIAAQGGGYTF. CDR3 nucleotide sequence: TGTGCCAGCAGTATAGCAGCACAGGGGGGTGGCTACACCTTC.

In regard to this clonotype: With a much larger clone just one base away, this may be a read error. This chain links TRBV10-3 with TRBJ2-7; no clear D gene. Deletions cut 5 bases from V and 0 bases from J, with 8 bases between. Germline V lookup: CDR1 ENHRY, CDR2 SYGVKD. The CDR3 covers 13 residues. The CDR3 spells CAISSYPSYEQYF. As DNA, the CDR3 is TGTGCCATCAGTTCATACCCCTCCTACGAGCAGTACTTC.

This clonotype occurred a few times. V and J are TRBV30 and TRBJ1-5; 10 nucleotides match TRBD1. Unmatched junction bases numbered 2, after V lost 0 bases and J lost 3 bases. CDR3 length: 15 residues. From germline, CDR1 is GTSNPN and CDR2 SVGIG (reference sequence). The CDR3 sequence: CAWSVGTGVNQPQHF. The CDR3 DNA follows: TGTGCCTGGAGTGTCGGGACAGGGGTCAATCAGCCCCAGCATTTT.

The sample holds many counts of this clonotype. The chain employs TRBV28 and TRBJ1-5, with a tentative D call TRBD1 (6 bases). The CDR3 has 15 amino acids. The germline CDR1 and CDR2 sequences are MDHEN and SYDVKM. V lost 5 bases and J lost 6, with 17 bases in between. The CDR3 is CASSQLQGKSQPQHF. CDR3 bases: TGTGCCAGCAGTCAACTCCAGGGGAAGAGTCAGCCCCAGCATTTT.